The 21 T cell receptor beta chains listed next were all sequenced from one sample in a study of early stage breast cancer tumors. Here immunoSEQ multiplex PCR was the method, and the copy in TCRdb shows in-frame clones only, minus some. The table shows about 72,000 clones, with 79% occurring only once. Sample: blood. These receptors were taken from a person in their sixties with breast cancer.

V usage is TRBV15 and J usage is TRBJ2-7; D call uncertain. Trimming took off 0 bases at V and 6 bases at J, with 15 bases between the two ends. The germline V gene encodes CDR1 LNHNV and CDR2 YYDKDF (reference sequence). The CDR3 consists of 15 residues. The CDR3 here is CATSRDLGKVSEQYF. Here the CDR3 DNA reads TGTGCCACCAGCAGAGATCTGGGTAAGGTTAGCGAGCAGTACTTC.

The chain links TRBV5-6 to TRBJ1-5; 9 bases align to TRBD1. The V and J ends lost 3 bases and 4 bases, in that order; junction bases with no gene match: 8. Germline loops: CDR1 SGHDT, CDR2 YYEEEE. The CDR3 is made up of 16 amino acids. The CDR3 spells CASSSSGTGLNQPQHF. In nucleotides, the CDR3 is TGTGCCAGCAGCTCGTCCGGGACAGGGTTAAATCAGCCCCAGCATTTT.

The J gene is TRBJ2-5, the V gene TRBV5-1, with 13 bases that match TRBD2. V shed 3 bases, J shed 4 bases, and the junction held 3 bases outside the gene matches. Looked up from germline, CDR1 is SGHRS and CDR2 is YFSETQ. This CDR3 is 15 amino acids long. DNA for the CDR3: TGCGCCAGCAGCTGGGGACTAGCGGGGAGAGAGACCCAGTACTTC. Translation: CASSWGLAGRETQYF.

V and J are TRBV19 and TRBJ1-2; the match to TRBD1 covers 7 bases. This CDR3 is built from 13 residues. Germline trimming cut 7 bases from V and 8 bases from J; bases unmatched to any gene: 10. Germline V gene data show CDR1 as LNHDA and CDR2 as SQIVND (reference sequence). CDR3 sequence (DNA): TGTGCCAGTACCCCAAGACAGGGAACCGGCTACACCTTC. It translates to CASTPRQGTGYTF.

The V gene is TRBV28, the J gene TRBJ2-3; D tentatively fits TRBD1 or TRBD2 (5 bases each). CDR1 and CDR2 from the germline V gene are MDHEN and SYDVKM. The V and J ends lost 5 bases and 5 bases respectively, with 20 bases between them. The CDR3 has 16 amino acids. For the CDR3, the DNA is TGTGCCAGCAGTCCCCCGGGGCTTGCCAAGTTAGATACGCAGTATTTT. It encodes CASSPPGLAKLDTQYF.

The chain links TRBV5-1 to TRBJ2-1; D is unclear. The CDR3 sequence is 12 residues long. V lost 2 bases, J lost 6 bases, and 6 bases lay in between. CDR1 SGHRS and CDR2 YFSETQ come from the germline V gene. CDR3 residues: CASSFPGNEQFF. The CDR3 bases are TGCGCCAGCAGCTTCCCGGGCAATGAGCAGTTCTTC.

The gene calls are TRBV11-2 and TRBJ2-2; the D is unclear. Germline lookup yields CDR1 SGHAT and CDR2 FQNNGV. The CDR3 has 12 amino acids. V shed 5 bases and J shed 4 bases, with 5 bases lying between them. The CDR3 sequence is CASSLITGELFF. The CDR3 nucleotides read TGTGCCAGCAGCCTAATCACCGGGGAGCTGTTTTTT.

The chain employs TRBV18 and TRBJ1-2, with D unclear. V was cut by 4 bases and J by 6 bases, with 24 bases left in between. The CDR3 loop spans 17 amino acids. The V gene's germline CDR1 is KGHSH and CDR2 LQKENI. The CDR3 region is CASSQGTEAGLSDGYTF. CDR3 in DNA: TGTGCCAGCTCACAGGGAACCGAAGCGGGTCTAAGTGATGGCTACACCTTC.

The chain links TRBV28 to TRBJ1-1, with D possibly matching TRBD1 (5 bases). The length of the CDR3 is 14 residues. V was clipped by 3 bases and J by 4 bases, with 12 bases between them. The germline V gene encodes CDR1 MDHEN and CDR2 SYDVKM. The CDR3 DNA is TGTGCCAGCAGTTTTGAAGGGGCGGGCACTGAAGCTTTCTTT. Its translation is CASSFEGAGTEAFF.

This clone came up a few times. The V gene is TRBV28, the J gene TRBJ1-5, with a possible D match to TRBD1 (6 bases). Looked up from germline, CDR1 is MDHEN and CDR2 is SYDVKM. This CDR3 comprises 15 residues. Trimming cost V 1 base and J 7 bases, with 14 bases left between them. The CDR3 reads CASSLSTGKGQPQHF. The DNA of the CDR3 is TGTGCCAGCAGTTTATCAACAGGGAAAGGACAGCCCCAGCATTTT.

This clone was recorded a few times. This chain links TRBV5-8 with TRBJ2-7; possibly TRBD1 for D (6 bases). Germline V CDR1 and CDR2: SGHTS, YDEGEE. CDR3 length: 15 amino acids. V was clipped by 4 bases and J by 3 bases, with 17 bases between them. CDR3 region: CASSPHRVRNYEQYF. CDR3 in DNA: TGTGCCAGCAGCCCCCACAGGGTGAGGAACTACGAGCAGTACTTC.

The chain is built from TRBV5-6 and TRBJ1-2, with D maybe TRBD1 (6 bases). The CDR3 has 16 amino acids. The V gene's germline CDR1 is SGHDT and CDR2 YYEEEE. The germline V and J ends were trimmed by 4 bases and 2 bases, with 18 bases remaining between them. The CDR3 nucleotides read TGTGCCAGCAGCCGCCTCGACTCAGGGGTGAACTATGGCTACACCTTC. This translates into CASSRLDSGVNYGYTF.

This clone was seen more than once but under ten times. The rearrangement uses TRBV16 and TRBJ2-2, with a weak D call TRBD2 (5 bases). The CDR3 loop spans 14 amino acids. The V gene lost 4 bases and the J gene lost 6 bases, with 12 bases spanning the gap. Germline V gives CDR1 KGHSY, CDR2 FQNENV. This chain's CDR3 is CASSRLTSSGELFF. The CDR3 region has the DNA TGTGCCAGCAGCCGGCTAACTAGTTCCGGGGAGCTGTTTTTT.

The chain combines TRBV5-1 with TRBJ2-2; D uncertain. The germline V gene has CDR1 SGHRS and CDR2 YFSETQ. The CDR3 covers 17 residues. Trimming removed 4 bases at V and 4 bases at J, with 20 bases between. CDR3 sequence (DNA): TGCGCCAGCAGCCCGGACGGTCAGTTAGGTGTCACCGGGGAGCTGTTTTTT. Its protein product is CASSPDGQLGVTGELFF.

This clone appeared a few times. The V and J genes are TRBV9 and TRBJ2-2, with D perhaps matching TRBD2 (6 bases). Per germline, CDR1 SGDLS and CDR2 YYNGEE. Trimming took 0 bases from V and 6 from J, leaving 9 bases between them. The CDR3 consists of 14 residues. CDR3 sequence reads: CASSVDLASGELFF. The CDR3 coding sequence is TGTGCCAGCAGCGTAGACCTAGCGTCCGGGGAGCTGTTTTTT.

Only one count was recorded for this clone. The CDR3 nucleotides read TGTGCCAGCAGCCAAGATCTTGCGGGAGGAAACGAGCAGTTCTTC. Protein sequence: CASSQDLAGGNEQFF. The rearrangement uses TRBV4-2 and TRBJ2-1; 8 bases align to TRBD2. Trimming at V came to 0 bases and at J to 10 bases, leaving 8 bases not matched to a gene. Germline-derived CDR1 and CDR2 are LGHNA and YNFKEQ. The CDR3 has 15 amino acids.

This rearrangement joins TRBV5-1 to TRBJ2-1, with 14 bases aligning to TRBD2. The CDR3 spans 16 residues. The ends lost 5 bases at V and 4 bases at J; junction bases unmatched: 5. CDR1 is SGHRS and CDR2 is YFSETQ in the germline V gene. In DNA, the CDR3 is TGCGCCAGCAGTTCGGGACTAGCGGGGGAGTACAATGAGCAGTTCTTC. Translating gives CASSSGLAGEYNEQFF.

The chain links TRBV5-4 to TRBJ2-7; 9 positions match TRBD2. Germline V lookup: CDR1 SGHNT, CDR2 YYREEE (reference sequence). V was clipped by 0 bases and J by 0 bases; unmatched bases: 4. This CDR3 contains 16 residues. The DNA of the CDR3 is TGTGCCAGCAGCTTGGCCACGACTAGCGGCTCCTACGAGCAGTACTTC. Translated: CASSLATTSGSYEQYF.

This clone was seen only once. This sequence joins TRBV5-4 and TRBJ2-7, with TRBD2 matching 12 bases. This CDR3 contains 14 residues. V trimming: 3 bases; J trimming: 4 bases; junction bases outside the gene matches: 2. In germline, CDR1 is SGHNT, CDR2 YYREEE (reference sequence). DNA for the CDR3: TGTGCCAGCAGCTCTAGCGGGGGGGCATACGAGCAGTACTTC. It encodes CASSSSGGAYEQYF.

The chain carries TRBV1 and TRBJ2-1. TRBV1 is noted as a pseudogene. The CDR3 covers 12 residues. CDR3 nucleotides: TGCACCAGCCCAGGGAGCTACAATGAGCAGTTCTTC. Translated, it gives CTSPGSYNEQFF.

With respect to this clone: One junction end does not reproduce the germline sequence, and a read error may be involved. The chain combines TRBV7-7 with TRBJ2-3, with D possibly TRBD2 on 5 matching bases. CDR1 SSHAT and CDR2 FNYEAQ come from the germline V gene (reference sequence). The CDR3 extends over 13 amino acids. The CDR3: CASSFQAGDTQYF. The CDR3 nucleotides read TGTGCTAGCAGCTTCCAGGCGGGAGATACGCAGTATTTT. The full variable domain, its missing parts supplied by reference TRBV7-7 and TRBJ2-3, is GAGVSQSPRYKVTKRGQDVTLRCDPISSHATLYWYQQALGQGPEFLTYFNYEAQPDKSGLPSDRFSAERPEGSISTLTIQRTEQRDSAMYRCASSFQAGDTQYFGPGTRLTVL.